Detailed here is one TCR beta chain. Its antigen is unknown. The data were obtained in a study of T cell responses to AZD1222 COVID-19 vaccine. General study findings and limits: The study sampled repertoires only after the peak T cell response.

The CDR3 consists of 12 residues. Germline lookup yields CDR1 SGHNT and CDR2 YYREEE (reference sequence). Trimming removed 5 bases from V and 1 base from J, with 6 bases in between. Repertoires were generated with immunoSEQ multiplex PCR, while TCRdb's copy carries only in-frame clones and drops some. The table records some 150,000 clones, over 90% of them present only once. This clonotype was sampled from an adult in good health. The material sequenced was peripheral blood, taken on day 0 of MenACWY control vaccination. The J gene is TRBJ1-2, the V gene TRBV5-4; TRBD1 might be the D (5 bases). The CDR3 reads CASSQGNYGYTF. The CDR3 DNA reads TGTGCCAGCAGTCAGGGTAACTATGGCTACACCTTC.